This TCR beta chain was identified in a study of T cells in localized non-small cell lung cancer. This clone turned up a few times. Its antigen is not known. Study results and limitations: Uninvolved adjacent lung had the highest recorded T cell clonality, with tumor below it. Researchers found a median approximately 50 of the top 100 tumor clones in adjacent lung. A higher density of T cells in blood coincided with extended overall survival.

Germline V gene lookup returns CDR1 MNHGY and CDR2 SAAAGT. This CDR3 spans 13 amino acids. Trimming took off 4 bases at V and 8 bases at J, with 14 bases between the two ends. TCRdb's copy holds only in-frame clones and misses some; the assay was immunoSEQ multiplex PCR. The sample has around 1,400 clones, about 20% seen once; the top ten hold roughly a fifth. The sequencing used normal lung tissue next to the tumor, collected before any cancer treatment. The source is a male donor older than 55 with stage I squamous cell lung carcinoma. The chain carries TRBV6-8 and TRBJ1-1; the D gene is possibly TRBD1 (5 bases). The CDR3 DNA follows: TGTGCCAGCAGTTCCCGTGACTGGACAGAAGCTTTCTTT. Residues: CASSSRDWTEAFF.